The present T cell receptor (beta chain) was sequenced within a study of shared clonotypes between healthy human individuals. Findings of the study overall: Memory subsets generally showed lower estimated richness than naive subsets. Among donors, the sharing of clonotypes was expected to be influenced by sequencing depth.

CD4+ cells yielded CD45RA+ naive and CD45RA-negative memory subsets. There are 15 residues in the CDR3. As regards this clone: Its antigen is unidentified.

Sequenced by immunoSEQ multiplex PCR; TCRdb stores in-frame clones only, minus some. The profile shows around 1.6 million clones, approximately 98% of them singletons. V and J are TRBV12-2 and TRBJ2-7; the D call of TRBD2 is as the table states it, not checked on the DNA. TRBV12-2 is reported as a pseudogene. The receptor's source is a man younger than 45 in good health. Specimen: naive CD4+ T cells sorted from blood. As to subset: CD45RA+ positively selected. This CDR3 is CASRWGLASFYEQYF. In nucleotides, the CDR3 is TGTGCAAGTCGCTGGGGACTAGCGAGTTTCTACGAGCAGTACTTC.